This TCR beta chain was identified during a study of CD8 T cells in Susac syndrome. Study-wide findings and caveats: It was acknowledged in the study that the number of individuals who were included in its TCR sequencing and HLA analysis was relatively small.

On this clonotype itself: Its specificity is not known.

Roughly 0.45 to 1 ug RNA was reverse transcribed with random hexamers. One entry per CDR3 protein results from TCRdb running MiXCR on the immunoSEQ multiplex PCR reads. The table has about 300,000 distinct CDR3 sequences, about 89% seen once. Germline lookup yields CDR1 SNHLY and CDR2 FYNNEI. Trimming took 8 bases from V and 2 from J; bases not matched to a gene: 11. This CDR3 has 15 amino acids. The source is a human donor with multiple sclerosis. The sequencing sample was made of CD8+ T cells from PBMCs. The chain carries TRBV2 and TRBJ2-7, with TRBD2 matching 8 bases. In DNA form, the CDR3 reads TGTGCCAGCCTAACGGAGCGGGGGACAACCTACGAGCAGTACTTC. Its translation: CASLTERGTTYEQYF. The variable domain in full, with the rest retrieved from reference TRBV2 and TRBJ2-7, is EPEVTQTPSHQVTQMGQEVILRCVPISNHLYFYWYRQILGQKVEFLVSFYNNEISEKSEIFDDQFSVERPDGSNFTLKIRSTKLEDSAMYFCASLTERGTTYEQYFGPGTRLTVT.